This entry features one T cell receptor beta chain sequence. Its target is unknown. The data derive from a study of cytomegalovirus exposure and HLA in healthy donors. PCR primers comprised 60 Vbeta and 13 Jbeta primers. Profiling relied on immunoSEQ multiplex PCR, and the TCRdb table lists in-frame clones only, not all of them. The sample has about 160,000 clones; approximately 80% are singletons. Study observations and caveats: Across HLA loci, a later analysis found differing TCR association rates, with DRB1 most and HLA-C fewest. Cytomegalovirus status was reportedly diagnosed by the classifier with high specificity and sensitivity. Earlier analysis found most TCR beta V segments productive about 87% or about 30% of the time.

The CDR3 totals 17 residues. The junction had 14 bases not matched to a gene; V was cut back by 2 bases and J by 10 bases. Germline CDR1 and CDR2: MGHRA and YSYEKL. This receptor was identified in a male donor in good health and CMV-seropositive. The V call is TRBV4-1, the J call TRBJ1-4; TRBD1 matches 9 bases. The sample was PBMCs. The chain's CDR3 is CASSQQPHRGQVGKLFF. The CDR3 nucleotides read TGCGCCAGCAGCCAACAACCCCACAGGGGGCAAGTTGGAAAACTGTTTTTT.